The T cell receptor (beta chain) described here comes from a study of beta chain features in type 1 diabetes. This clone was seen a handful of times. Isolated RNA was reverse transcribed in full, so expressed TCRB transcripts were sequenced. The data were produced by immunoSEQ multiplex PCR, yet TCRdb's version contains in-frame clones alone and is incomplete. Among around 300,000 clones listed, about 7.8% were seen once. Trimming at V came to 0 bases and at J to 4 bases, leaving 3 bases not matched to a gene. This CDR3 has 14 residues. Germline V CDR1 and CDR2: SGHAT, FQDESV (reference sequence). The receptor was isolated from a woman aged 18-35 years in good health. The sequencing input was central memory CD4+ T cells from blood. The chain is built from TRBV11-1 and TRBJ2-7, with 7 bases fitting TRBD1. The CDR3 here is CASSLALQGYEQYV. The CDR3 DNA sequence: TGTGCCAGCAGCTTAGCCCTACAGGGGTACGAGCAGTACGTC.